Here is one T cell receptor beta chain with its context. Its antigen remains unknown. Per the germline V gene, CDR1 is SEHNR and CDR2 is FQNEAQ (reference sequence). V gave up 5 bases and J gave up 5 bases; unmatched junction bases: 7. The CDR3 runs to 15 residues. Profiling relied on immunoSEQ multiplex PCR, and the TCRdb table lists in-frame clones only, not all of them. Here the sample spans about 14,000 clones, around 82% being singletons. The data were taken from a study of vaccination effects on CD4 cells after COVID-19. Overall study: Post-vaccine draws lagged the second dose by a median of 72 days.

Study conclusions and caveats: Long after vaccination, the clones induced by infection and by vaccine shrank markedly in size. Post-vaccine spike-reactive clones in convalescents were mainly new vaccine-induced clones.

Antigen-specific CD4+ T cells expanded by the ViraFEST assay with viral peptide pools were then sequenced. Isolating CD4+ T cells followed more than 9 days of culture. PCR-confirmed SARS-CoV-2 infection occurred in the person between March and December 2020. Either the BNT162b2 or mRNA-1273 vaccine was given to participants in two doses. Half the medium was replaced with IL-2 medium on days 3 and 7. The sequence came from a human donor who had a prior SARS-CoV-2 infection. The chain recombines TRBV7-9 with TRBJ1-4; 8 positions match TRBD1. This specimen was CD4+ T cells from PBMCs cultured with SARS-CoV-2 spike peptides, taken after COVID-19 vaccination. The CDR3 here is CASSAETGDNEKLFF. In nucleotides, the CDR3 is TGTGCCAGCAGCGCCGAGACAGGGGACAATGAAAAACTGTTTTTT.